This T cell receptor (beta chain) was profiled in a study of blood T cell repertoires in COVID-19 (dated by TCRdb to 2018 to 2021). A note on the overall study: The collaborator samples originated in the United States, Italy and Spain and spanned the acute and convalescent phases of COVID-19. The prospective study material was composed of cDNA or gDNA derived from T cells, B-cell-depleted T cells, or PBMCs. The dataset comprised deeply sampled blood TCRbeta repertoires from subjects exposed to, actively infected with, or recovered from COVID-19. A freely available public database, intended as a resource for researchers studying the immune response to SARS-CoV-2, is where the repertoires were released. The samples were drawn from the first 160 participants of the ongoing ImmuneRACE study and from 950 to 1,500 subjects provided by 6 global collaborators. Sample metadata almost always included a de-identified subject ID, COVID-19 status, age in years and sex. Where HLA class I and class II types were available, the types were taken from metadata supplied by the sample provider, not from assay-based typing. Study-level results and caveats: The quantity of clinical and demographic metadata differed by source and by participant and was supplied without curation.

The CDR3 goes from the cysteine to the phenylalanine over 17 residues. Only the CDR3 region is kept as DNA, spanning 51 bases read in frame from base 1. Ends trimmed: V by 1 base, J by 4 bases; bases unmatched to a gene: 10. CDR1 SGHNT and CDR2 YYREEE were looked up in the germline V gene (reference sequence). On this clone itself: Its antigen is currently not known. No base quality information exists; no much larger clone differs at one position.

TCRbeta CDR3 regions were amplified from genomic DNA using the immunoSEQ Assay, a bias-controlled multiplex PCR. The authors' pipeline ran thus. The number of nucleated cells in each sample was estimated by amplification of reference gene primers within the assay. To quantify the absolute abundance of each unique TCRbeta CDR3 rearrangement, sequence reads were collapsed and filtered. For each sample, productive Simpson clonality was calculated as the square root of Simpson's diversity index over productive rearrangements. TCRdb stores this immuneACCESS table with in-frame sequences only. Part of the clones is absent; in the studies checked, under half of the shortfall reflects unresolved V genes, and no reason is known for the rest. Clone size and the V and J calls come from that table; the DNA yielded D and trimming. The sample has approximately 37,000 clones on record, more than 85% of them singletons. The biggest ten clones account for approximately 6% of the sample.

Collaborating institutions collected whole blood in K2EDTA tubes following their own protocols. Collaborator samples were shipped for TCRbeta analysis as frozen whole blood, isolated PBMCs, or DNA extracted from either sample type. The chain is encoded by TRBV5-4 joined to TRBJ2-2; TRBD1 lines up with 7 middle nucleotides. The sequenced sample was peripheral blood. The source of this sequence is a woman of 80 years or more with acute or convalescent COVID-19. CDR3 sequence: CASSLPTGDFGTGELFF. In nucleotides, the sequence is TGTGCCAGCAGCTTGCCCACAGGGGATTTCGGCACCGGGGAGCTGTTTTTT.